Shown below are 26 T cell receptor beta chains from a single sample sequenced in a study of a mutant IDH1 vaccine in newly diagnosed glioma. Specified time point: week 35, safety follow-up. A 20-mer mutant IDH1 peptide at 300 ug was injected subcutaneously with topical imiquimod. Method: immunoSEQ multiplex PCR; TCRdb's copy keeps in-frame clones and lacks some. The sample contains about 32,000 clones, approximately 80% of which appear only once. Their cognate antigens are unknown. Sequenced here: PBMCs, sampled from a glioma patient whose treatment included an IDH1 peptide vaccine. These receptors came from a woman between 35 and 50 years old with glioma.

The V and J genes are TRBV27 and TRBJ2-6; D is possibly TRBD2 (6 bases). Germline CDR1 reads MNHEY; CDR2 reads SMNVEV (reference sequence). The CDR3 totals 16 residues. V lost 6 bases and J lost 1, with 13 bases in between. CDR3 residues: CASSHGLLSGANVLTF. CDR3 nucleotides: TGTGCCAGCAGCCATGGACTACTATCTGGGGCCAACGTCCTGACTTTC.

The rearrangement joins TRBV19 to TRBJ1-2; D gene ambiguous. V dropped 6 bases and J dropped 4 bases, with 12 bases sitting between them. CDR3 size: 13 residues. Germline loops: CDR1 LNHDA, CDR2 SQIVND (reference sequence). The CDR3 sequence: CASRRRDIYGYTF. In DNA form, the CDR3 reads TGTGCCAGTAGAAGACGGGATATCTATGGCTACACCTTC.

The chain carries TRBV15 and TRBJ1-6; the match to TRBD1 covers 10 bases. The trim removed 2 bases at V and 9 bases at J, leaving 4 bases unmatched. The CDR3 length is 15 residues. The germline gives CDR1 LNHNV, CDR2 YYDKDF (reference sequence). The CDR3 loop reads CATSRTGTGASPLHF. In DNA form, the CDR3 reads TGTGCCACCAGCAGAACCGGGACAGGGGCTTCACCCCTCCACTTT.

The V gene is TRBV5-1, the J gene TRBJ2-2; the match to TRBD2 covers 11 bases. In germline, CDR1 is SGHRS, CDR2 YFSETQ. The CDR3 is 16 residues long. With 0 bases clipped from V and 5 bases from J, the junction kept 3 bases outside the gene matches. CDR3 protein: CASSLVTSGGTGELFF. The CDR3 DNA reads as TGCGCCAGCAGCTTGGTAACTAGCGGGGGAACCGGGGAGCTGTTTTTT.

The chain employs TRBV2 and TRBJ1-2; D is ambiguous. V lost 8 bases and J lost 5, with 21 bases in between. Per germline, CDR1 SNHLY and CDR2 FYNNEI. The CDR3 runs to 15 residues. In nucleotides, the CDR3 is TGTGCCAGCCAAGACAAGGTGCGGCTCGGGTATGGCTACACCTTC. Translated, it gives CASQDKVRLGYGYTF.

The chain has TRBV5-1 and TRBJ1-2; D not certain. V was trimmed by 0 bases and J by 2 bases, leaving 11 bases between them. The CDR3 contains 15 residues. Germline CDR1 reads SGHRS; CDR2 reads YFSETQ. The CDR3 region has the DNA TGCGCCAGCAGCTTGGAGACACCATCCAACTATGGCTACACCTTC. Translating gives CASSLETPSNYGYTF.

The chain couples TRBV5-6 to TRBJ2-6; D gene uncertain. Germline loops: CDR1 SGHDT, CDR2 YYEEEE. The V gene lost 0 bases and the J gene lost 0 bases, with 13 bases spanning the gap. There are 18 residues in the CDR3. The CDR3 nucleotides read TGTGCCAGCAGCTTGGCTGGCGGCCTCTTCTCTGGGGCCAACGTCCTGACTTTC. This gives the protein CASSLAGGLFSGANVLTF.

The chain links TRBV14 to TRBJ1-2; D is perhaps TRBD1 (5 bases). The V gene lost 2 bases and the J gene lost 11 bases, with 24 bases spanning the gap. The CDR3 covers 16 residues. Germline CDR1 and CDR2: SGHDN and FVKESK. As DNA, the CDR3 is TGTGCCAGCAGCCAACTTCATTCAGTTCAGGGCGCTCAATACACCTTC. Amino acid sequence: CASSQLHSVQGAQYTF.

The gene calls are TRBV7-9 and TRBJ2-5, with TRBD1 identical over 7 bases. In germline, CDR1 is SEHNR, CDR2 FQNEAQ (reference sequence). The CDR3 loop spans 17 amino acids. V was pared by 8 bases and J by 5 bases, with 20 bases of the junction left unmatched. CDR3 sequence reads: CASGALPRQGVQETQYF. The CDR3 bases are TGTGCCAGCGGAGCTTTACCAAGACAGGGAGTACAGGAGACCCAGTACTTC.

The rearrangement joins TRBV6-4 to TRBJ2-4, with 8 bases identical to TRBD2. Trimming removed 3 bases from V and 5 bases from J; junction bases left unmatched: 6. CDR1 and CDR2 (germline): MRHNA, SNTAGT. The CDR3 is made up of 15 amino acids. CDR3 protein: CASSDKAGGQNIQYF. The CDR3, as DNA: TGTGCCAGCAGTGATAAGGCGGGGGGCCAAAACATTCAGTACTTC.

The chain uses TRBV19 and TRBJ2-3; the D gene is possibly TRBD2 (6 bases). Germline CDR1 reads LNHDA; CDR2 reads SQIVND (reference sequence). The CDR3 is made up of 12 amino acids. Trimming removed 9 bases from V and 3 bases from J, with 10 bases in between. This chain's CDR3 is CARGGGTDTQYF. The CDR3, as DNA: TGTGCCAGGGGGGGTGGGACAGATACGCAGTATTTT.

The chain joins TRBV11-2 to TRBJ1-2, with 8 bases identical to TRBD1. V lost 5 bases to trimming and J lost 4 bases; unmatched junction nucleotides: 3. CDR1 is SGHAT and CDR2 is FQNNGV in the germline V gene. The CDR3 is 13 amino acids. CDR3 DNA: TGTGCCAGCAGCCCCGGACAGGGCTATGGCTACACCTTC. Translation: CASSPGQGYGYTF. Full variable domain (rest looked up from reference TRBV11-2 and TRBJ1-2): EAGVAQSPRYKIIEKRQSVAFWCNPISGHATLYWYQQILGQGPKLLIQFQNNGVVDDSQLPKDRFSAERLKGVDSTLKIQPAKLEDSAVYLCASSPGQGYGYTFGSGTRLTVV.

This sequence joins TRBV5-1 and TRBJ2-4; 10 bases align to TRBD2. V gave up 0 bases and J gave up 8 bases; unmatched junction bases: 8. From germline, CDR1 is SGHRS and CDR2 YFSETQ. There are 16 residues in the CDR3. The CDR3 protein is CASSLALAGVGDIQYF. The CDR3 region has the DNA TGCGCCAGCAGCTTGGCCCTAGCGGGGGTGGGAGACATTCAGTACTTC.

The chain uses TRBV30 and TRBJ1-6; D is uncertain. CDR1 is GTSNPN and CDR2 is SVGIG in the germline V gene (reference sequence). V was shortened by 3 bases and J by 9 bases, with 15 bases between the two germline ends. The CDR3 sequence is 14 residues long. CDR3 sequence (DNA): TGTGCCTGGAGCCTACCGGGCCTAGCTTCACCCCTCCACTTT. This translates into CAWSLPGLASPLHF.

The chain links TRBV19 to TRBJ2-7; the D is unclear. Trimming shortened V by 4 bases and J by 3 bases, and 10 bases separated the two germline ends. This CDR3 region has 13 residues. The germline V gene encodes CDR1 LNHDA and CDR2 SQIVND (reference sequence). The CDR3 sequence: CASSTNVIYEQYF. CDR3 DNA: TGTGCCAGTAGTACCAACGTGATCTACGAGCAGTACTTC.

The chain couples TRBV6-1 to TRBJ1-4; D may be TRBD1 (6 bases). The CDR3 contains 15 residues. Germline V gene sequence: CDR1 MNHNS, CDR2 SASEGT. V lost 3 bases and J lost 2, with 10 bases in between. The CDR3 spells CASSDRQGTNEKLFF. The DNA of the CDR3 is TGTGCCAGCAGTGACAGGCAGGGGACTAATGAAAAACTGTTTTTT.

This clone was counted a single time. The chain couples TRBV19 to TRBJ1-2; D is uncertain. Between the trimmed V and J ends, which lost 7 bases and 3 bases, there was a span of 9 bases. CDR3 length: 12 amino acids. Germline loops: CDR1 LNHDA, CDR2 SQIVND (reference sequence). This chain's CDR3 is CASTGIYYGYTF. The CDR3 DNA reads as TGTGCCAGTACGGGGATCTACTATGGCTACACCTTC.

The chain links TRBV5-4 to TRBJ2-3; tentative D call: TRBD1 (5 bases). V was shortened by 10 bases and J by 0 bases, with 21 bases between the two germline ends. The CDR3 contains 16 residues. Germline lookup yields CDR1 SGHNT and CDR2 YYREEE (reference sequence). The DNA for the CDR3 is TGTGCCCTCGCTAGGCCAGGGAACCTTAGCACAGATACGCAGTATTTT. This gives the protein CALARPGNLSTDTQYF.

The V call is TRBV7-6, the J call TRBJ1-1; the match to TRBD1 covers 8 bases. The germline V gene encodes CDR1 SGHVS and CDR2 FNYEAQ. V gave up 3 bases and J gave up 0 bases; unmatched junction bases: 3. This CDR3 is built from 15 residues. The CDR3, as DNA: TGTGCCAGCAGCTTTGGACAGGGAATGAACACTGAAGCTTTCTTT. Amino acids: CASSFGQGMNTEAFF.

The sample holds one count of this clone. The rearrangement links TRBV6-1 to TRBJ2-7; D possibly corresponds to TRBD1 (5 bases). Germline-derived CDR1 and CDR2 are MNHNS and SASEGT. V dropped 5 bases and J dropped 2 bases, with 13 bases sitting between them. The CDR3 contains 14 residues. Written as DNA, the CDR3 is TGTGCCAGCAGTCCAGACAGCCGCCCCTACGAGCAGTACTTC. It translates to CASSPDSRPYEQYF.

This chain connects TRBV18 to TRBJ2-7; D possibly matches TRBD1 or TRBD2 (5 bases each). The CDR3 loop spans 13 amino acids. In germline, CDR1 is KGHSH, CDR2 LQKENI. Trimming shortened V by 3 bases and J by 5 bases, and 11 bases separated the two germline ends. The CDR3 loop is CASSPLGTNEQYF. DNA of the CDR3: TGTGCCAGCTCACCCCTCGGGACGAACGAGCAGTACTTC.

The chain links TRBV7-9 to TRBJ2-1; D gene ambiguous. CDR1 is SEHNR and CDR2 is FQNEAQ in the germline V gene (reference sequence). Trimming took off 5 bases at V and 9 bases at J, with 11 bases between the two ends. The CDR3 is made up of 12 amino acids. The CDR3 DNA sequence: TGTGCCAGCAGCCCAGAACGGCGTGAGCAGTTCTTC. Amino acids: CASSPERREQFF.

This clone was seen only a few times. J is TRBJ1-2 and V is TRBV19, with D uncertain. Germline CDR1 is LNHDA and CDR2 is SQIVND (reference sequence). The V gene lost 6 bases and the J gene lost 6 bases, with 23 bases spanning the gap. The CDR3 loop spans 16 amino acids. CDR3 loop: CASRSRGRNPENGYTF. The CDR3 region has the DNA TGTGCCAGTAGGTCACGTGGCCGGAACCCAGAGAATGGCTACACCTTC.

V is TRBV6-1 and J is TRBJ1-2; possible D gene TRBD1, 5 bases. Trimming shortened V by 6 bases and J by 7 bases, and 9 bases separated the two germline ends. Germline lookup yields CDR1 MNHNS and CDR2 SASEGT. The CDR3 runs to 11 residues. The CDR3 nucleotides read TGTGCCAGCAGGGACAATCCTGGCTACACCTTC. This translates into CASRDNPGYTF.

The chain links TRBV5-5 to TRBJ2-7; D is tentatively TRBD1 or TRBD2 (6 bases each). The V end was cut by 4 bases, the J end by 2 bases, with 16 bases between. From germline, CDR1 is SGHKS and CDR2 YYEKEE (reference sequence). The CDR3 runs 15 residues. The CDR3 DNA reads TGTGCCAGCAGCGACCACTCCGGGGGCCCCTACGAGCAGTACTTC. Translation gives CASSDHSGGPYEQYF.

The chain uses TRBV2 and TRBJ1-2; 8 positions match TRBD1. CDR1 and CDR2 from the germline V gene are SNHLY and FYNNEI. V lost 10 bases and J lost 2; bases outside the gene matches: 3. The CDR3 is 12 residues long. CDR3 sequence (DNA): TGTGCCATCCGGGACAGGAACTATGGCTACACCTTC. It translates to CAIRDRNYGYTF.